This entry concerns a single TCR beta chain. One end of the junction fails to match germline, which may point to a read error. The data stem from a study of CD8 T cells in Susac syndrome. Germline V lookup: CDR1 SQVTM, CDR2 ANQGSEA. The CDR3 has 18 residues. Reverse transcription of about 0.5 to 1 ug RNA was performed with random hexamers. TCRdb re-called the immunoSEQ multiplex PCR reads with MiXCR, one entry per CDR3 protein. Of hundreds of thousands of distinct CDR3 sequences listed, almost 97% were seen once; the top ten hold around 0.093%. The source of this sequence is a human donor with Susac syndrome. V is TRBV29-1 and J is TRBJ2-3; D is possibly TRBD2 (6 bases). Sample: CD4+ T cells from PBMCs. CDR3 residues: CSIEPRRAGTHSTDTQYF. The DNA of the CDR3 is TGCAGCATTGAGCCCCGGAGGGCAGGGACCCATAGCACAGATACGCAGTATTTT.